Listed here are 30 T cell receptor beta chains from one sample, sequenced in a study of blood T cell repertoires in COVID-19 (TCRdb year 2020). The method behind the library was the immunoSEQ multiplex PCR assay. Held by TCRdb, this immuneACCESS table contains in-frame sequences only and omits some clones. Under half of the omission traces to an unresolved V gene where checked; the cause of the rest is unknown. The sample table holds under 400,000 clones, of which about 92% were seen once. The leading ten clones occupy roughly 3.9% of the sample. The sample consisted of peripheral blood. The receptors here all came from a woman aged 60-75 years with COVID-19, enrolled during active disease.

This clone has just one count. The chain joins TRBV2 to TRBJ1-5; perhaps TRBD1 as D (5 bases). CDR3 size: 15 residues. The germline V and J ends were trimmed by 7 bases and 3 bases, with 16 bases remaining between them. Germline V gives CDR1 SNHLY, CDR2 FYNNEI. The CDR3, as DNA: TGTGCCAGCACTGGGTCCAGGGAACACAATCAGCCCCAGCATTTT. Residues: CASTGSREHNQPQHF.

This clone occurred once. The junction does not match germline at one end; this may be a read error. The chain employs TRBV7-9 and TRBJ2-3, with 9 bases matching TRBD2. CDR3 length equals 14 residues. Germline values: CDR1 SEHNR, CDR2 FQNEAQ (reference sequence). CDR3 coding DNA: TGTGTCAGCAGCTTAATTCTAGCGGGGGATACGCAGTATTTT. Translated: CVSSLILAGDTQYF.

The chain links TRBV6-5 to TRBJ1-4, with D uncertain. Germline V lookup: CDR1 MNHEY, CDR2 SVGAGI. This CDR3 contains 11 residues. The V and J ends lost 6 bases and 5 bases respectively, with 4 bases between them. Here the CDR3 DNA reads TGTGCCAGCAGGAGAAATGAAAAACTGTTTTTT. Its protein is CASRRNEKLFF.

The chain combines TRBV19 with TRBJ1-2; no clear D. The V and J ends lost 3 bases and 5 bases respectively, with 16 bases between them. CDR3 length: 15 amino acids. Germline values: CDR1 LNHDA, CDR2 SQIVND (reference sequence). CDR3 amino acids: CASSIPPGPPYGYTF. The CDR3 nucleotides are TGTGCCAGTAGTATTCCCCCCGGTCCCCCTTATGGCTACACCTTC.

The rearrangement uses TRBV2 and TRBJ1-2, with no clear D. Germline V lookup: CDR1 SNHLY, CDR2 FYNNEI. The CDR3 covers 15 residues. Trimming removed 5 bases from V and 8 bases from J, with 21 bases in between. The CDR3 is CASSLRARGSEGYTF. The CDR3 DNA reads as TGTGCCAGCAGTCTCCGGGCCCGCGGGAGTGAAGGCTACACCTTC.

Here the CDR3 reads CATSDPQIRGGDAQQFF. The CDR3 bases are TGTGCCACCAGTGATCCCCAAATACGGGGGGGTGACGCTCAGCAGTTCTTC. V usage is TRBV24-1 and J usage is TRBJ2-1; 8 nucleotides align to TRBD2. CDR1 and CDR2 (germline): KGHDR, SFDVKD. Unmatched junction bases numbered 17, after V lost 3 bases and J lost 11 bases. The CDR3 has 17 residues.

This clone was detected a few times. V is TRBV29-1 and J is TRBJ2-5, with 10 bases matching TRBD2. The germline CDR1 and CDR2 sequences are SQVTM and ANQGSEA. CDR3 length: 16 residues. V gave up 8 bases and J gave up 5 bases; unmatched junction bases: 17. CDR3 in DNA: TGCAGCATAAGCGGGGGGGCCTCACTTGTGTCCGAGACCCAGTACTTC. It yields the protein CSISGGASLVSETQYF.

The CDR3 DNA is TGTGCCAGCACCATTCCCGGTAACACTGAAGCTTTCTTT. Encoded protein: CASTIPGNTEAFF. The V call is TRBV12-3 or TRBV12-4, the J call TRBJ1-1; D uncertain. The CDR3 is 13 residues long. The ends were cut back, 7 bases at V and 2 bases at J, with 11 bases in the middle.

This chain uses TRBV27 with TRBJ2-3; 7 nucleotides agree with TRBD1. Germline CDR1 MNHEY, CDR2 SMNVEV (reference sequence). The CDR3 length is 18 residues. V gave up 8 bases and J gave up 2 bases; unmatched junction bases: 19. In DNA, the CDR3 is TGTGCCAGCCGATACACGGCGAGAGGGGGCTCCCTCACAGATACGCAGTATTTT. Translated, it gives CASRYTARGGSLTDTQYF.

The chain is built from TRBV29-1 and TRBJ2-2; the D is unclear. Trimming pared 6 bases from V and 0 bases from J, leaving 11 bases between. CDR1 and CDR2 (germline): SQVTM, ANQGSEA. This CDR3 is built from 14 residues. CDR3 region: CSVVPGPNTGELFF. The DNA of the CDR3 is TGCAGCGTGGTACCGGGTCCGAACACCGGGGAGCTGTTTTTT.

This chain uses TRBV9 with TRBJ1-2, with a weak D call TRBD1 (6 bases). The germline gives CDR1 SGDLS, CDR2 YYNGEE. V was trimmed by 0 bases and J by 7 bases, leaving 13 bases between them. CDR3 length: 14 residues. The CDR3 reads CASSVGRGLGGYTF. DNA of the CDR3: TGTGCCAGCAGCGTAGGAAGGGGGTTAGGTGGCTACACCTTC.

This chain joins TRBV9 and TRBJ2-3; D call uncertain. This CDR3 region has 16 residues. The germline gives CDR1 SGDLS, CDR2 YYNGEE. V lost 0 bases, J lost 1 base, and 12 bases lay in between. The chain's CDR3 is CASSVGAQSGTDTQYF. Written as DNA, the CDR3 is TGTGCCAGCAGCGTAGGGGCGCAATCGGGCACAGATACGCAGTATTTT.

A remark on this clone: Other DNA variants within this sample encode the same CDR3. In DNA, the CDR3 is TGTGCCAGCAGCTTGACAGTAAACACTGAAGCTTTCTTT. The encoded protein is CASSLTVNTEAFF. The V gene is TRBV7-9, the J gene TRBJ1-1, with a weak D call TRBD1 (5 bases). CDR1 and CDR2 (germline): SEHNR, FQNEAQ (reference sequence). V lost 3 bases to trimming and J lost 2 bases, with 7 bases between them. This CDR3 has 13 residues.

V gene TRBV4-1 combines with J gene TRBJ2-1; a weak D match, TRBD1 (5 bases). V dropped 4 bases and J dropped 7 bases, with 14 bases sitting between them. The germline V gene encodes CDR1 MGHRA and CDR2 YSYEKL. The CDR3 covers 14 residues. CDR3 residues: CASSLAGLGNEQFF. The CDR3 nucleotides are TGCGCCAGCAGCCTGGCAGGGCTGGGGAATGAGCAGTTCTTC.

The chain combines TRBV18 with TRBJ2-2, with 8 bases identical to TRBD1. Germline CDR1 and CDR2: KGHSH and LQKENI. Unmatched junction bases numbered 2, after V lost 1 base and J lost 1 base. CDR3 size: 16 residues. The DNA for the CDR3 is TGTGCCAGCTCACCACTTGGGACAGGGAACACCGGGGAGCTGTTTTTT. This codes for CASSPLGTGNTGELFF.

The V and J genes are TRBV6-1 and TRBJ2-7, with 12 bases identical to TRBD2. The ends lost 0 bases at V and 2 bases at J; junction bases unmatched: 11. Germline CDR1 reads MNHNS; CDR2 reads SASEGT. The CDR3 sequence is 19 residues long. CDR3: CASSEAWDQTSGGAYEQYF. CDR3 nucleotides: TGTGCCAGCAGTGAAGCGTGGGACCAGACTAGCGGGGGTGCCTACGAGCAGTACTTC.

This clone was picked up a small number of times. The chain couples TRBV19 to TRBJ1-5, with 7 bases aligning to TRBD1. The CDR3 is 15 residues long. Germline CDR1 LNHDA, CDR2 SQIVND (reference sequence). V was pared by 4 bases and J by 5 bases, with 8 bases of the junction left unmatched. The CDR3 protein is CASSSIRDSYQPQHF. CDR3 bases: TGTGCCAGTAGTAGCATCCGGGACAGCTATCAGCCCCAGCATTTT.

The J gene is TRBJ1-4, the V gene TRBV3-1 (or the pseudogene TRBV3-2), with D maybe TRBD1 (6 bases). The CDR3 has 14 residues. The germline gives CDR1 LGHDT, CDR2 YNNKEL (reference sequence). The ends were cut back, 2 bases at V and 13 bases at J, with 17 bases in the middle. The CDR3 DNA is TGTGCCAGCAGCCAAAAGTTAGGGGGAGTGATACTGTTTTTT. It yields the protein CASSQKLGGVILFF.

The rearrangement links TRBV27 to TRBJ1-6; possible D gene TRBD1, 5 bases. Trimming left V 1 base short and J 10 bases short, with 11 bases between. The CDR3 covers 14 residues. Per the germline V gene, CDR1 is MNHEY and CDR2 is SMNVEV (reference sequence). CDR3 bases: TGTGCCAGCAGTTTATGGGGGGATGGGTCACCCCTCCACTTT. This codes for CASSLWGDGSPLHF.

V is TRBV4-1 and J is TRBJ1-2; D uncertain. The CDR3 is 16 amino acids. Germline CDR1 MGHRA, CDR2 YSYEKL. V dropped 0 bases and J dropped 4 bases, with 15 bases sitting between them. The CDR3 DNA is TGCGCCAGCAGCCAAGAGGTTCCCAGGCCGGTCTATGGCTACACCTTC. Its translation: CASSQEVPRPVYGYTF.

This chain connects TRBV19 to TRBJ1-1; D gene unclear. There are 13 residues in the CDR3. Germline lookup yields CDR1 LNHDA and CDR2 SQIVND (reference sequence). V gave up 8 bases and J gave up 3 bases, with 13 bases separating them. For the CDR3, the DNA is TGTGCCAGTCGGCCGGGGAAGGACACTGAAGCTTTCTTT. It is translated as CASRPGKDTEAFF.

The rearrangement joins TRBV10-1 to TRBJ2-7; D perhaps matches TRBD1 (6 bases). Trimming left V 2 bases short and J 3 bases short, with 14 bases between. CDR1 is WNHNN and CDR2 is SYGVQD in the germline V gene (reference sequence). The CDR3 consists of 15 residues. The CDR3 sequence: CASSEVGGANYEQYF. CDR3 sequence (DNA): TGCGCCAGCAGTGAGGTAGGGGGTGCGAACTACGAGCAGTACTTC.

The chain couples TRBV4-1 to TRBJ1-6; D gene unclear. Trimming took off 1 base at V and 6 bases at J, with 13 bases between the two ends. The CDR3 length is 16 residues. The germline V gene has CDR1 MGHRA and CDR2 YSYEKL. In nucleotides, the CDR3 is TGCGCCAGCAGCCAAGCAGAGGGTCCCTTTAATTCACCCCTCCACTTT. Protein sequence: CASSQAEGPFNSPLHF.

The chain couples TRBV7-9 to TRBJ1-1; maybe TRBD1 (6 bases). Trimming removed 4 bases from V and 1 base from J, with 13 bases in between. This CDR3 contains 15 residues. Germline V gene sequence: CDR1 SEHNR, CDR2 FQNEAQ (reference sequence). The CDR3 sequence: CASSSPDRSNTEAFF. CDR3 nucleotides: TGTGCCAGCAGCTCCCCCGACAGGTCGAACACTGAAGCTTTCTTT.

The genes are TRBV27 and TRBJ1-6; D gene uncertain. The length of the CDR3 is 16 residues. Per the germline V gene, CDR1 is MNHEY and CDR2 is SMNVEV (reference sequence). V shed 7 bases and J shed 0 bases, with 13 bases lying between them. This CDR3 reads CASTPFLSSYNSPLHF. CDR3 coding DNA: TGTGCCAGCACCCCTTTTCTAAGCTCCTATAATTCACCCCTCCACTTT.

This chain links TRBV18 with TRBJ2-7; D is perhaps TRBD1 (5 bases). The V and J ends lost 5 bases and 6 bases respectively, with 11 bases between them. The CDR3 has 12 residues. CDR1 and CDR2 (germline): KGHSH, LQKENI. CDR3 amino acids: CASSETGREQYF. The CDR3 coding sequence is TGTGCCAGCTCAGAAACAGGTCGCGAGCAGTACTTC.

The CDR3 DNA reads as TGTGCCAGCAGTTTATCAGCAGGGCGCTATGGCTACACCTTC. It is translated as CASSLSAGRYGYTF. The chain employs TRBV28 and TRBJ1-2; possible D gene TRBD1, 5 bases. Germline lookup yields CDR1 MDHEN and CDR2 SYDVKM. This CDR3 comprises 14 residues. The V end lost 1 base, the J end lost 4 bases, and 10 bases lay between the germline ends.

The gene calls are TRBV11-2 and TRBJ1-5; 12 bases agree with TRBD1. This CDR3 comprises 17 residues. CDR1 is SGHAT and CDR2 is FQNNGV in the germline V gene. V lost 5 bases, J lost 7 bases, and 12 bases stayed unmatched. The CDR3 region has the DNA TGTGCCAGCAGCCGAGGGACAGGGGGCGCGTCCGGGCAGCCCCAGCATTTT. Translation gives CASSRGTGGASGQPQHF.

The CDR3 sequence: CASSLGTDYGYTF. Here the CDR3 DNA reads TGTGCCAGTAGTCTAGGGACAGACTATGGCTACACCTTC. The chain carries TRBV19 and TRBJ1-2; 7 nucleotides align to TRBD1. The CDR3 has 13 residues. With V trimmed by 5 bases and J by 3 bases, 3 bases remained unmatched. From germline, CDR1 is LNHDA and CDR2 SQIVND (reference sequence). Complete variable domain (other parts from reference TRBV19 and TRBJ1-2): DGGITQSPKYLFRKEGQNVTLSCEQNLNHDAMYWYRQDPGQGLRLIYYSQIVNDFQKGDIAEGYSVSREKKESFPLTVTSAQKNPTAFYLCASSLGTDYGYTFGSGTRLTVV.

The chain is built from TRBV5-5 and TRBJ2-1; TRBD2 is a possible D gene (6 bases). V was trimmed by 6 bases and J by 12 bases, leaving 16 bases between them. Germline V lookup: CDR1 SGHKS, CDR2 YYEKEE (reference sequence). CDR3 size: 12 residues. The CDR3, as DNA: TGTGCCAGCACCCTGACCCCCGGGGGGCAGTTCTTC. Protein: CASTLTPGGQFF.